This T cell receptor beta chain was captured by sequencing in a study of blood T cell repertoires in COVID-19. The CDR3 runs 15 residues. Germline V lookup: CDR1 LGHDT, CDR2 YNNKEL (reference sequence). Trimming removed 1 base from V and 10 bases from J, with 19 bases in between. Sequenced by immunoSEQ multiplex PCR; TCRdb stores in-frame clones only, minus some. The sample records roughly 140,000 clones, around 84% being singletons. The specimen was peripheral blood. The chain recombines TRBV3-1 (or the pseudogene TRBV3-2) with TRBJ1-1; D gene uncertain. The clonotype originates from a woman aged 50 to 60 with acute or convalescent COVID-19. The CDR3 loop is CASSQAFPKANGAFF. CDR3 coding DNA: TGTGCCAGCAGCCAAGCGTTCCCCAAAGCGAATGGAGCTTTCTTT.